This T cell receptor beta chain appears in the sequencing data of a study of cytomegalovirus exposure and HLA in healthy donors. The wider study: When 350 to 500 donors were genotyped, approximately 81% of them were found to fall in the Caucasian-associated ancestry cluster. Study-wide findings and caveats: A later analysis reportedly found fewer N-insertions in an Asian-associated ancestry cluster than the roughly 670-donor mean. According to the study, around 160 TCR beta chains were cytomegalovirus-associated. Researchers had no immune exposure information except CMV serostatus available.

PCR employed 60 Vbeta and 13 Jbeta primers. The data were produced by immunoSEQ multiplex PCR, yet TCRdb's version contains in-frame clones alone and is incomplete. The sample contains 150,000 to 200,000 clones, about 80% of which appear only once. With respect to this clone: Its target is unknown.

Trimming left V 0 bases short and J 3 bases short, with 13 bases between. This CDR3 has 16 amino acids. The V gene's germline CDR1 is SGDLS and CDR2 YYNGEE. This chain links TRBV9 with TRBJ2-1; D is possibly TRBD2 (7 bases). The sequence derives from a woman aged 40 to 49 in good health and CMV-seronegative. Sequences were obtained from PBMCs. CDR3 residues: CASSVVAGADYNEQFF. Written as DNA, the CDR3 is TGTGCCAGCAGCGTAGTGGCGGGGGCGGACTACAATGAGCAGTTCTTC.